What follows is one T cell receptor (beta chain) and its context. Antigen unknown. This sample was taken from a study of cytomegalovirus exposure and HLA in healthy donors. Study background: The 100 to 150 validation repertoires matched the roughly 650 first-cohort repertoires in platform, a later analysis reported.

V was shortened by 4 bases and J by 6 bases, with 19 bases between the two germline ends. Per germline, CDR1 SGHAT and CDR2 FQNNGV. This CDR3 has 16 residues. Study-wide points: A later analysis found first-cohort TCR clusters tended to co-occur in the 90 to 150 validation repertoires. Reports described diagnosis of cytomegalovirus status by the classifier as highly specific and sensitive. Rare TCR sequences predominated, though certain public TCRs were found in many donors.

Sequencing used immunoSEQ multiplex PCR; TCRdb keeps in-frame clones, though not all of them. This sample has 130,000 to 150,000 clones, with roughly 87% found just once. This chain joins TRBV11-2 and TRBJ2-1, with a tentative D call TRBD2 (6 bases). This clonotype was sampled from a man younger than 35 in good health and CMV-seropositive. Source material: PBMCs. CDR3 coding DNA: TGTGCCAGCAGCTCCTTCGGGAGTGGGCCCCCCAATGAGCAGTTCTTC. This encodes CASSSFGSGPPNEQFF.